These 8 T cell receptor beta chains originate from one sample sequenced in a study of blood T cell repertoires in COVID-19. Here immunoSEQ multiplex PCR was the method, and the copy in TCRdb shows in-frame clones only, minus some. The sample contains 90,000 to 100,000 clones, about 80% of which appear only once. Sequences were obtained from peripheral blood. These receptor sequences come from a man between 70 and 80 years old with acute or convalescent COVID-19.

This clone has only one observation. The CDR3 here is CASSRGASVRVNEQFF. DNA of the CDR3: TGTGCCAGCAGCAGAGGGGCTAGCGTACGGGTCAATGAGCAGTTCTTC. The chain couples TRBV3-1 (or the pseudogene TRBV3-2) to TRBJ2-1, with a possible D match to TRBD2 (6 bases). The V and J ends lost 5 bases and 6 bases respectively, with 20 bases between them. The CDR3 covers 16 residues. Germline V gives CDR1 LGHDT, CDR2 YNNKEL (reference sequence).

The chain recombines TRBV5-6 with TRBJ2-2; TRBD2 matches at 9 bases. CDR1 is SGHDT, CDR2 YYEEEE, per germline. The CDR3 has 17 residues. Losses at the gene ends were 4 bases for V and 2 bases for J; bases not matched to a gene: 9. Written as DNA, the CDR3 is TGTGCCAGCAGCGGGACTAGCTGGGTTCCCAACACCGGGGAGCTGTTTTTT. Protein: CASSGTSWVPNTGELFF.

This chain connects TRBV2 to TRBJ1-1; 8 positions agree with TRBD1. Germline V lookup: CDR1 SNHLY, CDR2 FYNNEI. V gave up 2 bases and J gave up 5 bases; unmatched junction bases: 7. This CDR3 has 15 residues. CDR3 protein: CASSEMVTGGTEAFF. The DNA for the CDR3 is TGTGCCAGCAGTGAAATGGTTACAGGGGGGACTGAAGCTTTCTTT.

The V gene is TRBV4-1, the J gene TRBJ1-5; TRBD1 is a possible D gene (5 bases). Trimming took 0 bases from V and 9 from J, leaving 15 bases between them. Germline V gene data show CDR1 as MGHRA and CDR2 as YSYEKL. CDR3 size: 15 residues. Here the CDR3 reads CASSQDYQGLWPQHF. CDR3 DNA sequence: TGCGCCAGCAGCCAAGATTATCAGGGCCTTTGGCCCCAGCATTTT.

This sequence joins TRBV15 and TRBJ2-1; 7 nucleotides agree with TRBD2. This CDR3 is 18 amino acids long. Germline V CDR1 and CDR2: LNHNV, YYDKDF (reference sequence). V dropped 5 bases and J dropped 0; count of bases not matched to a gene: 13. The CDR3 DNA sequence: TGTGCCACCAGCGGCCCGGGGGGAGCGCAAAGCTCCTACAATGAGCAGTTCTTC. Translated, it gives CATSGPGGAQSSYNEQFF. The full variable domain, completed using reference TRBV15 and TRBJ2-1, is DAMVIQNPRYQVTQFGKPVTLSCSQTLNHNVMYWYQQKSSQAPKLLFHYYDKDFNNEADTPDNFQSRRPNTSFCFLDIRSPGLGDTAMYLCATSGPGGAQSSYNEQFFGPGTRLTVL.

The table lists this clone with a few counts. The rearrangement joins TRBV28 to TRBJ2-7, with no clear D. Trimming removed 5 bases at V and 10 bases at J, with 12 bases between. There are 11 residues in the CDR3. Germline lookup yields CDR1 MDHEN and CDR2 SYDVKM. CDR3 protein: CASSVEVFQYF. The CDR3 nucleotides are TGTGCCAGCAGTGTCGAGGTTTTTCAGTACTTC.

Concerning this clone itself: This CDR3 is also generated by other DNA sequences in the sample. This chain links TRBV28 with TRBJ2-7; D unresolved. V shed 6 bases and J shed 3 bases, with 9 bases lying between them. Germline V gene sequence: CDR1 MDHEN, CDR2 SYDVKM. The CDR3 has 12 residues. CDR3 in amino acids: CASSPPFYEQYF. CDR3 in DNA: TGTGCCAGCAGCCCCCCCTTCTACGAGCAGTACTTC.

This sequence joins TRBV30 and TRBJ2-4; 7 positions agree with TRBD1. The germline gives CDR1 GTSNPN, CDR2 SVGIG (reference sequence). The junction had 3 bases not matched to a gene; V was cut back by 1 base and J by 0 bases. This CDR3 contains 15 residues. This CDR3 reads CAWSGTGLAKNIQYF. The CDR3 DNA reads as TGTGCCTGGAGTGGGACAGGACTAGCCAAAAACATTCAGTACTTC.